The TCR beta chain under discussion was sequenced for a study of CD8 T cells in Susac syndrome (dated 2019 in TCRdb). Regarding the research as a whole: The study used repertoire sequencing to test whether antigen drove CD8+ T cell activation and differentiation in Susac syndrome. The study compared CD8+ T cell repertoire clonality among 11 to 12 healthy donors, about 14 Susac syndrome patients and some 16 multiple sclerosis patients.

High-throughput TCR beta sequencing profiled peripheral blood CD8+ and CD4+ T cells from healthy donors, Susac syndrome patients and multiple sclerosis patients. The multiple sclerosis controls were treatment-naive patients who had stable or active relapsing-remitting disease and met the revised McDonald criteria. Bulk CD8+ and CD4+ T cells were purified by magnetic negative isolation, while CD8+ TEMRA cells were enriched using FACS. Blood was collected in EDTA tubes and processed within 24 hours, with PBMCs isolated through density gradient centrifugation. PBMCs intended for TCR sequencing were cryopreserved in liquid nitrogen and were subsequently thawed in a 37 degrees C water bath. The sorted or isolated CD4+, CD8+ and CD8+ TEMRA cells had a purity of 90% or higher. A note on this clonotype: What this receptor recognizes is not known. Per-base quality was not reported, and no clone a single base away is much larger than it.

The CDR3 goes from the cysteine to the phenylalanine over 14 residues. Only CDR3 DNA remains: 42 bases, in frame from the first base. As encoded in the germline V gene, CDR1 is MDHEN while CDR2 is SYDVKM. At the junction V is shortened by 2 bases and J by 2 bases, with 9 bases in between. RNA was extracted with the RNeasy kit and roughly 0.45 to 1 ug was reverse transcribed using random hexamers. The immunoSEQ multiplex PCR assay, covering 54 Vbeta and 13 Jbeta segments, was used to amplify TCR beta CDR3 regions. Bias from PCR amplification was corrected by using a synthetic template baseline for primer optimization and for computational correction. The paper's processing steps were these. Reads were assigned to V, D and J genes according to IMGT and analyzed in immunoSEQ Analyzer, with only productive sequences retained. To calculate clonality, Shannon entropy was normalized by log2 of the number of productive unique sequences and then subtracted from one. Public and private clones were assessed among the 100 most prevalent clones of each patient and control. Susac-specific clones were defined as absent from healthy and MS cohorts, 800 to 1,200 published viral clones and other ImmuneACCESS disease sequences. TCRdb handled the public reads itself, with Q25 trimming in fastp and clone calling in MiXCR, and kept productive beta chains. Records with the same CDR3 protein are collapsed into one entry carrying the most frequent genes and DNA. The V and J calls were not made by the authors but by TCRdb's processing. The table for this sample lists around 270,000 distinct CDR3 sequences; approximately 90% of them were counted only once. The leading ten clones occupy roughly 0.2% of the sample.

On the study overall, not on this receptor specifically: The study acknowledged that relatively few individuals were included in the TCR sequencing and HLA analysis.

This chain is built from TRBV28 and TRBJ2-5, with the D gene too uncertain to name. The receptor's source is a human donor with multiple sclerosis. The sample was CD8+ T cells from PBMCs. The DNA sequence is as follows: TGTGCCAGCAGTTTAACGCAGTTACAAGAGACCCAGTACTTC. Protein translation: CASSLTQLQETQYF.